Listed below are T cell receptor beta chains from one sample, sequenced in a study of regulatory T cells in long-lasting Graves disease. Each CDR3 protein is one row after TCRdb ran MiXCR on the multiplex PCR reads. Of 700,000 or so distinct CDR3 sequences in the sample, around 32% were seen once. This material consisted of peripheral blood mononuclear cells (PBMCs), taken when the disease was refractory, from a patient treated with antithyroid drugs. The receptors here all came from a female donor with Graves disease. The CDR3 runs from the conserved cysteine through the conserved F or W. The D gene is left open where the match is weak. Where a row states a size, it is once, few, many or the class of an expanded clone; other rows omit it.

TRBV3-1,.,TRBD1,TRBJ1-1,TGTGCCAGCAGCCGCAGGGACAGGGGGGGGACTGAAGCTTTCTTT,CASSRRDRGGTEAFF
TRBV29-1,.,TRBD1,TRBJ2-7,TGCAGCGTTGGACAGGGGGTTTCAAGTCCCTACGAGCAGTACTTC,CSVGQGVSSPYEQYF
TRBV6-9,few,.,TRBJ2-7,TGTGCCAGCAGTTTTTCGGACGGAACCTACGAGCAGTACTTC,CASSFSDGTYEQYF
TRBV7-9,few,.,TRBJ2-5,TGTGCCAGCAGCCTCCCCTCCATGTTTTCTAGAGACGGAGAGACCCAGTACTTC,CASSLPSMFSRDGETQYF
TRBV29-1,few,.,TRBJ1-1,TGCAGCGTTTTGACAGGAAACATGAACACTGAAGCTTTCTTT,CSVLTGNMNTEAFF
TRBV7-3,few,.,TRBJ1-1,TGTGCCAGCAGCTTAGGGATTCGCGATAACACTGAAGCTTTCTTT,CASSLGIRDNTEAFF
TRBV15,.,.,TRBJ1-5,TGTGCCACCAGCCGGGGGACTAATAGCAATCAGCCCCAGCATTTT,CATSRGTNSNQPQHF
TRBV12-3/TRBV12-4,many,.,TRBJ1-2,TGTGCCAGCAGTTTTAATTCAGTCGCTAACTATGGCTACACCTTC,CASSFNSVANYGYTF
TRBV29-1,few,TRBD1,TRBJ1-1,TGCAGCGTTTCTCACAGGGGTGATACTGAAGCTTTCTTT,CSVSHRGDTEAFF
TRBV19,.,TRBD2,TRBJ2-2,TGTGCCAGTAGTCTAGCGGGCCTTGGGGGGGGGGAGCTGTTTTTT,CASSLAGLGGGELFF
TRBV12-3/TRBV12-4,few,TRBD1,TRBJ1-1,TGTGCCAGCAGTTCCACAGGGGGCTCGGTTGAAGCTTTCTTT,CASSSTGGSVEAFF